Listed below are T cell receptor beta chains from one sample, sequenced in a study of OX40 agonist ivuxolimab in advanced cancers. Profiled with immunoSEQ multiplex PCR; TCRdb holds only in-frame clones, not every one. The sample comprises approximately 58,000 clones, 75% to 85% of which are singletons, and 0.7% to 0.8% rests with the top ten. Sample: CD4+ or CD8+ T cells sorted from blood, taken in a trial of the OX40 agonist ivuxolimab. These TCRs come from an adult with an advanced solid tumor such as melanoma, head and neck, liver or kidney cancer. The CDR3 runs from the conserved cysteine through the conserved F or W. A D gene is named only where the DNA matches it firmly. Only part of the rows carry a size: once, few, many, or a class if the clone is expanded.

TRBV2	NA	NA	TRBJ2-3	CASSYTGLSDTQYF	TGTGCCAGCAGTTACACAGGGTTGTCAGATACGCAGTATTTT
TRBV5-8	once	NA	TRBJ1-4	CASSLGASSGEKLFF	TGTGCCAGCAGCTTGGGAGCCTCATCAGGTGAAAAACTGTTTTTT
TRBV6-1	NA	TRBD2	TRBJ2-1	CASNSGGASHEQFF	TGTGCCAGCAACAGCGGGGGGGCCTCGCATGAGCAGTTCTTC
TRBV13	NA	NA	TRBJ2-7	CASSLGVQRLYEQYF	TGTGCCAGCAGCTTAGGGGTCCAGCGCCTCTACGAGCAGTACTTC
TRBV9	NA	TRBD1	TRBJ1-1	CASSVDAGGMNTEAFF	TGTGCCAGCAGCGTAGACGCAGGGGGAATGAACACTGAAGCTTTCTTT
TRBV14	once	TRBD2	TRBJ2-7	CASSLGLAGGLIGDYEQYF	TGTGCCAGCAGCCTGGGACTAGCGGGGGGGCTCATTGGGGACTACGAGCAGTACTTC
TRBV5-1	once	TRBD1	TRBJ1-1	CASSYSGTVNTEAFF	TGCGCCAGCAGCTACTCCGGGACAGTTAACACTGAAGCTTTCTTT
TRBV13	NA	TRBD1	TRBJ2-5	CASSLRGQTQYF	TGTGCCAGCAGCCTCAGGGGGCAGACCCAGTACTTC
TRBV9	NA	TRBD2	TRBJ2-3	CASSVAASGDTDTQYF	TGTGCCAGCAGCGTAGCGGCTAGCGGAGACACAGATACGCAGTATTTT
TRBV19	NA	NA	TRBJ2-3	CASSIKGTLWWQYF	TGTGCCAGTAGTATAAAGGGGACCTTATGGTGGCAGTATTTT
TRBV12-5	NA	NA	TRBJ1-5	CASGSGLNQQPQHF	TGTGCTAGTGGTTCGGGACTTAATCAGCAGCCCCAGCATTTT
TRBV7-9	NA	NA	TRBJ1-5	CASSLVPGQPQHF	TGTGCCAGCAGCTTAGTACCGGGTCAGCCCCAGCATTTT
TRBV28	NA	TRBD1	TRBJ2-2	CASSDRATGELFF	TGTGCCAGCAGTGACAGGGCAACCGGGGAGCTGTTTTTT
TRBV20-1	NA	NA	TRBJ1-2	CSAYRVDGYTF	TGCAGTGCCTACAGGGTTGATGGCTACACCTTC
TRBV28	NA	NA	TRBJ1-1	CASRGPGNTEAFF	TGTGCCAGCAGGGGACCGGGGAACACTGAAGCTTTCTTT
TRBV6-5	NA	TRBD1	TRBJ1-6	CASSFITGTDNSPLHF	TGTGCCAGCAGTTTCATAACCGGGACAGATAATTCACCCCTCCACTTT
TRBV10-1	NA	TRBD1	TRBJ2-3	CASSSPDRGPDTQYF	TGCGCCAGCAGCTCCCCGGACAGGGGGCCAGATACGCAGTATTTT
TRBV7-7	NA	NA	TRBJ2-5	CASSFSGQVQETQYF	TGTGCCAGCAGCTTCTCAGGACAAGTACAAGAGACCCAGTACTTC
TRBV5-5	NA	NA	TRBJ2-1	CASSLATGGGYNEQFF	TGTGCCAGCAGCTTGGCGACGGGGGGCGGCTACAATGAGCAGTTCTTC
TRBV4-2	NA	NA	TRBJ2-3	CASSPTRQGSQYF	TGTGCCAGCAGCCCCACCCGTCAGGGTTCGCAGTATTTT
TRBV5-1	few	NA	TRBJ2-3	CASSYARSTDTQYF	TGCGCCAGCAGCTACGCCCGGAGCACAGATACGCAGTATTTT
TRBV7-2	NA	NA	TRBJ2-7	CASSLEGASGSYEQYF	TGTGCCAGCAGCTTAGAGGGGGCTAGCGGCTCCTACGAGCAGTACTTC
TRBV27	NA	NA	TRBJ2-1	CASSFGRGEQFF	TGTGCCAGCAGTTTCGGACGGGGGGAGCAGTTCTTC
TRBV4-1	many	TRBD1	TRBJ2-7	CASSQARQGGSEQYF	TGCGCCAGCAGCCAAGCGCGACAGGGTGGGTCCGAGCAGTACTTC